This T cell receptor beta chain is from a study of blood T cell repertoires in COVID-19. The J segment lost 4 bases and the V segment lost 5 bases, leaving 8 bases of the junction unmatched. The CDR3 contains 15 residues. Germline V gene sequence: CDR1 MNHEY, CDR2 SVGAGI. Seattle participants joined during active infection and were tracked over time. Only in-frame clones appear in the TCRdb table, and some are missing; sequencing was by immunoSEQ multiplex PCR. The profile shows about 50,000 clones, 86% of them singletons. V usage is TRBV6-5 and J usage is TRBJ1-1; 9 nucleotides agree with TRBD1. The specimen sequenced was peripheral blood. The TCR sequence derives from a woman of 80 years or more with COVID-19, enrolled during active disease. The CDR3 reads CASSPDRGGSTEAFF. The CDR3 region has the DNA TGTGCCAGCAGTCCGGACAGGGGCGGAAGCACTGAAGCTTTCTTT.